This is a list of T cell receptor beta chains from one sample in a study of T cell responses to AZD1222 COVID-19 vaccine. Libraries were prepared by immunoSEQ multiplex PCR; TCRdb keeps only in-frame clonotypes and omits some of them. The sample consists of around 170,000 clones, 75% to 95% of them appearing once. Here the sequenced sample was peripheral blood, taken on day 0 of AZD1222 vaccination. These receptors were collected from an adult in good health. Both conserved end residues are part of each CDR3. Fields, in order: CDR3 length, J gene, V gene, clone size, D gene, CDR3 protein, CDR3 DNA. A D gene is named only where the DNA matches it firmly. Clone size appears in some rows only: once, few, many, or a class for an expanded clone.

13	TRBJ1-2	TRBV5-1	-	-	CASSKQERGGYTF	TGCGCCAGCAGCAAACAGGAGAGGGGTGGCTACACCTTC
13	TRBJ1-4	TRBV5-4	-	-	CASSVGQGEKLFF	TGTGCCAGCAGCGTTGGCCAGGGGGAAAAACTGTTTTTT
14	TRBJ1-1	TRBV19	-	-	CASSTRPASPKAFF	TGTGCCAGTAGTACACGGCCGGCGTCGCCTAAAGCTTTCTTT
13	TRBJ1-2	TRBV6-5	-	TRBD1	CAIGGQQGSGYTF	TGTGCCATCGGAGGACAACAGGGGAGCGGCTACACCTTC
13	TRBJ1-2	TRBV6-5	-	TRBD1	CASRGRTGNGYTF	TGTGCCAGCAGGGGGAGGACAGGGAATGGCTACACCTTC
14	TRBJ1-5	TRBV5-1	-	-	CASSLEGLGQPQHF	TGCGCCAGCAGCTTGGAAGGTCTAGGTCAGCCCCAGCATTTT
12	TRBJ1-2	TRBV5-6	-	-	CASSLDGYSYTF	TGTGCCAGCAGCTTGGATGGGTATAGCTACACCTTC
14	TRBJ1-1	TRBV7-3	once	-	CASSLAIPGGEAFF	TGTGCCAGCAGCTTGGCGATACCCGGCGGTGAAGCTTTCTTT
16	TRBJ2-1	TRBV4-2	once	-	CASSQGRGNSYNEQFF	TGTGCCAGCAGCCAAGGGAGGGGGAACTCCTACAATGAGCAGTTCTTC
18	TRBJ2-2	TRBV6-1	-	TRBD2	CASSGRSRTSGGHGELFF	TGTGCCAGCAGTGGACGCTCCAGGACTAGCGGGGGCCACGGGGAGCTGTTTTTT
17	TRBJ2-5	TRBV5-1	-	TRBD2	CASSLRGALAGVETQYF	TGCGCCAGCAGCCTGCGGGGTGCACTAGCGGGGGTAGAGACCCAGTACTTC
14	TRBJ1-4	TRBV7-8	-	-	CASRTGTENEKLFF	TGTGCCAGCAGGACCGGGACCGAGAATGAAAAACTGTTTTTT
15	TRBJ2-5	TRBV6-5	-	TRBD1	CASSYGDRGLETQYF	TGTGCCAGCAGTTACGGGGACAGGGGGCTGGAGACCCAGTACTTC
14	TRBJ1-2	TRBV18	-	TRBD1	CASSPQDRVVGYTF	TGTGCCAGCTCACCCCAAGACAGGGTCGTTGGCTACACCTTC
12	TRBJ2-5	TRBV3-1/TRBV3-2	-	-	CASSLLQETQYF	TGTGCCAGCAGCCTACTCCAAGAGACCCAGTACTTC
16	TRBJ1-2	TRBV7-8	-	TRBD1	CASSLWLAGQGYGYTF	TGTGCCAGCAGCCTTTGGTTGGCGGGACAGGGCTATGGCTACACCTTC
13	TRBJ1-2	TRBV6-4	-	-	CASSDSGQNGYTF	TGTGCCAGCAGTGACTCCGGACAGAATGGCTACACCTTC
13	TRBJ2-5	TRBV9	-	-	CASSVGSGETQYF	TGTGCCAGCAGCGTAGGCTCGGGGGAGACCCAGTACTTC
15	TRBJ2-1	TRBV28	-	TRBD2	CASSLIAGGDNEQFF	TGTGCCAGCAGTTTAATAGCGGGGGGCGACAATGAGCAGTTCTTC
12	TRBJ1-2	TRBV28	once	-	CASGEGIGGYTF	TGTGCCAGCGGGGAGGGAATCGGTGGCTACACCTTC
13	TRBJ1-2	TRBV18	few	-	CASSPNRYRGYTF	TGTGCCAGCTCACCCAACAGGTACAGAGGCTACACCTTC
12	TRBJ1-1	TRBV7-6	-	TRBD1	CASSLATGGAFF	TGTGCCAGCAGCTTAGCGACAGGGGGAGCTTTCTTT
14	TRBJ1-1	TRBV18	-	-	CASSPGTDYTEAFF	TGTGCCAGCTCACCGGGAACGGATTACACTGAAGCTTTCTTT
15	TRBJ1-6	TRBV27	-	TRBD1	CASSPYPGQGSPLHF	TGTGCCAGCAGTCCCTACCCGGGACAGGGGTCACCCCTCCACTTT
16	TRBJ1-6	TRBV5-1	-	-	CASSSGSSSYNSPLHF	TGCGCCAGCAGCTCAGGGTCCAGCTCCTATAATTCACCCCTCCACTTT
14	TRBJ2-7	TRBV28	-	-	CASSLAGITYEQYF	TGTGCCAGCAGTTTAGCAGGAATTACCTACGAGCAGTACTTC
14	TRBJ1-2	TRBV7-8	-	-	CASSSNRVVYGYTF	TGTGCCAGCAGCTCCAACAGGGTTGTCTATGGCTACACCTTC
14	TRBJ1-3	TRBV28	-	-	CASSLSEIPNTIYF	TGTGCCAGCAGTTTATCCGAGATTCCAAACACCATATATTTT
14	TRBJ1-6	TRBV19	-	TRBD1	CASARTGKRSPLHF	TGTGCCAGTGCCAGGACAGGGAAGAGATCACCCCTCCACTTT
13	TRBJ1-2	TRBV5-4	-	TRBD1	CASSLQGAGGYTF	TGTGCCAGCAGCTTGCAGGGGGCAGGGGGCTACACCTTC
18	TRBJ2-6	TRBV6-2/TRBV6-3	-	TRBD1	CASSPGTGPFSGANVLTF	TGTGCCAGCAGTCCCGGGACAGGGCCTTTCTCTGGGGCCAACGTCCTGACTTTC
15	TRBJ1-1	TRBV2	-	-	CASSEEWGPNTEAFF	TGTGCCAGCAGTGAAGAATGGGGGCCGAACACTGAAGCTTTCTTT
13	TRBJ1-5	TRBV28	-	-	CASSPSTGQPQHF	TGTGCCAGCAGCCCCTCGACCGGGCAGCCCCAGCATTTT
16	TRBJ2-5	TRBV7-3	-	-	CASSLVPGLIQETQYF	TGTGCCAGCAGCTTGGTACCGGGACTGATTCAGGAGACCCAGTACTTC
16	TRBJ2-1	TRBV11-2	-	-	CASSSRVVGANNEQFF	TGTGCCAGCAGTTCCAGGGTGGTGGGGGCGAACAATGAGCAGTTCTTC
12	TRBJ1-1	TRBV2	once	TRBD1	CASRGGTDEAFF	TGTGCCAGCAGGGGAGGGACAGATGAAGCTTTCTTT
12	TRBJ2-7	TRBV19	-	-	CASSMTGYEQYF	TGTGCCAGTAGTATGACTGGCTACGAGCAGTACTTC
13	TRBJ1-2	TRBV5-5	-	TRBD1	CASRGQDYYGYTF	TGTGCCAGCAGGGGACAGGACTACTATGGCTACACCTTC
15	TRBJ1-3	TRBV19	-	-	CASSTLVPAGNTIYF	TGTGCCAGTAGTACCCTGGTGCCAGCTGGAAACACCATATATTTT
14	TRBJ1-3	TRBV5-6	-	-	CASSPGAPGNTIYF	TGTGCCAGCAGCCCAGGGGCACCTGGAAACACCATATATTTT
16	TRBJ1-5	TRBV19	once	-	CASSIPSAGSNQPQHF	TGTGCCAGTAGTATACCCTCGGCCGGCAGCAATCAGCCCCAGCATTTT
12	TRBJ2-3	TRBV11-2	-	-	CASSPNRNTQYF	TGTGCCAGCAGCCCGAACAGAAATACGCAGTATTTT
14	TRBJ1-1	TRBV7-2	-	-	CASSLREYYTEAFF	TGTGCCAGCAGCCTCCGGGAGTACTACACTGAAGCTTTCTTT
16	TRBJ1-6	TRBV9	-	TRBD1	CASSPGQGTNNSPLHF	TGTGCCAGCAGCCCCGGACAGGGGACAAATAATTCACCCCTCCACTTT
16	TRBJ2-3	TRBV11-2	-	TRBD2	CASSLRAGGPIDTQYF	TGTGCCAGCAGCTTAAGAGCGGGGGGGCCAATAGATACGCAGTATTTT
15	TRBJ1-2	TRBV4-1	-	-	CASSQARGGRYGYTF	TGCGCCAGCAGCCAAGCAAGGGGCGGGAGGTATGGCTACACCTTC
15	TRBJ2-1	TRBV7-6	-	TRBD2	CASSYSGGALDEQFF	TGTGCCAGCAGTTATAGCGGGGGGGCCTTGGATGAGCAGTTCTTC
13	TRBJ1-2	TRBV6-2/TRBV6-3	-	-	CASSYGTLYGYTF	TGTGCCAGCAGTTACGGGACCCTTTATGGCTACACCTTC
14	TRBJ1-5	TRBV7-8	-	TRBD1	CASSLGDRAQPQHF	TGTGCCAGCAGCTTAGGGGACAGGGCCCAGCCCCAGCATTTT
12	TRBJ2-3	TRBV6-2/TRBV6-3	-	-	CASSSTTDTQYF	TGTGCCAGCAGTTCGACCACAGATACGCAGTATTTT
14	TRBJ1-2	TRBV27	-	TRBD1	CASSRSRQGYGYTF	TGTGCCAGCAGTAGGTCCAGACAGGGCTATGGCTACACCTTC
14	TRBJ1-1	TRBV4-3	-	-	CASSHRDRQAEAFF	TGCGCCAGCAGCCACCGGGACCGGCAGGCTGAAGCTTTCTTT
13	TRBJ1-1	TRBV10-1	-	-	CASSDGGATEAFF	TGCGCCAGCAGTGACGGGGGCGCTACTGAAGCTTTCTTT
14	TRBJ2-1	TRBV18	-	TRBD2	CASSPPAGGHEQFF	TGTGCCAGCTCACCACCAGCGGGGGGCCATGAGCAGTTCTTC
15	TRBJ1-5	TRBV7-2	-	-	CASSLHPQANQPQHF	TGTGCCAGCAGCTTACACCCACAGGCTAATCAGCCCCAGCATTTT